These 32 T cell receptor beta chains originate from one sample sequenced in a study of STAT5B mutations in CD4+ large granular lymphocyte leukemia. Data came from immunoSEQ multiplex PCR; TCRdb stores just in-frame clones and leaves some out. The data show about 24,000 clones, with 60% to 85% seen just once and about 0.4% held by the top ten. The sample comprised CD4+ T cells from blood buffy coats. The receptors derive from a human donor in good health.

The chain has TRBV28 and TRBJ2-5; 12 bases align to TRBD1. The CDR3 has 14 residues. V shed 4 bases, J shed 4 bases, and the junction held 1 base outside the gene matches. Germline V gene data show CDR1 as MDHEN and CDR2 as SYDVKM. The DNA of the CDR3 is TGTGCCAGCAGTTGGGACAGGGGGCTAGAGACCCAGTACTTC. This sequence encodes CASSWDRGLETQYF.

J is TRBJ2-7 and V is TRBV6-1, with D unresolved. Germline CDR1 MNHNS, CDR2 SASEGT. V was shortened by 3 bases and J by 1 base, with 19 bases between the two germline ends. This CDR3 is built from 17 residues. In nucleotides, the CDR3 is TGTGCCAGCAGTGAGAACCTCGGTTTTACAGATTCCTACGAGCAGTACTTC. Protein product: CASSENLGFTDSYEQYF.

This CDR3 reads CASSDVNSYNSPLHF. The CDR3 region has the DNA TGTGCCAGCAGTGACGTTAACTCCTATAATTCACCCCTCCACTTT. The V call is TRBV6-1, the J call TRBJ1-6; D is unclear. The CDR3 sequence is 15 residues long. Germline V gene sequence: CDR1 MNHNS, CDR2 SASEGT. V lost 3 bases and J lost 0, with 6 bases in between.

The chain employs TRBV4-3 and TRBJ2-1; 10 bases fit TRBD2. The germline CDR1 and CDR2 sequences are LGHNA and YSLEER. Trimming took 3 bases from V and 2 from J; bases not matched to a gene: 7. The CDR3 is 17 amino acids. The CDR3: CASSHVSGLAAYNEQFF. Written as DNA, the CDR3 is TGCGCCAGCAGCCATGTATCCGGACTAGCGGCCTACAATGAGCAGTTCTTC.

The CDR3 DNA is TGTGCCAGCTCACCCCAGGGGACCCCCGGAAACACCATATATTTT. Its protein product is CASSPQGTPGNTIYF. The chain couples TRBV18 to TRBJ1-3; weak D call: TRBD1 (6 bases). Germline CDR1 and CDR2: KGHSH and LQKENI. The V end was cut by 3 bases, the J end by 4 bases, with 13 bases between. This CDR3 spans 15 amino acids.

The V gene is TRBV18, the J gene TRBJ1-2; TRBD1 agrees at 7 bases. J gave up 4 bases and V 5 bases, and 13 bases lay outside the gene matches. This CDR3 has 16 residues. Germline V lookup: CDR1 KGHSH, CDR2 LQKENI. CDR3 residues: CASSAARGRSFYGYTF. CDR3 DNA sequence: TGTGCCAGCTCAGCAGCCAGGGGGAGATCCTTCTATGGCTACACCTTC.

This chain connects TRBV18 to TRBJ1-5, with D uncertain. The V end was cut by 1 base, the J end by 4 bases, with 11 bases between. Germline assignment: CDR1 KGHSH and CDR2 LQKENI. This CDR3 spans 15 amino acids. In DNA form, the CDR3 reads TGTGCCAGCTCACCACAAGAGGATCGGAATCAGCCCCAGCATTTT. Protein: CASSPQEDRNQPQHF.

J is TRBJ1-1 and V is TRBV23-1; 7 bases match TRBD1. TRBV23-1 is classed as an ORF, of uncertain function. The length of the CDR3 is 16 residues. The trim removed 7 bases at V and 3 bases at J, leaving 14 bases unmatched. In DNA, the CDR3 is TGCGCCAGCACCCCCGGGACAGATAAGGGCGACACTGAAGCTTTCTTT. Translating it yields CASTPGTDKGDTEAFF.

V and J are TRBV6-4 and TRBJ2-3; 8 nucleotides match TRBD2. Trimming took 4 bases from V and 5 from J; bases not matched to a gene: 5. The V gene's germline CDR1 is MRHNA and CDR2 SNTAGT. This CDR3 region has 14 residues. CDR3 residues: CASSVKRGGDTQYF. CDR3 nucleotides: TGTGCCAGCAGTGTAAAACGGGGGGGAGATACGCAGTATTTT.

The chain couples TRBV11-3 to TRBJ2-1, with a weak D call TRBD2 (6 bases). The V end was cut by 2 bases, the J end by 6 bases, with 8 bases between. CDR3 size: 13 residues. Per germline, CDR1 SGHNT and CDR2 YENEEA. CDR3 bases: TGTGCCAGCAGCTTATCCGGGAGCAATGAGCAGTTCTTC. This encodes CASSLSGSNEQFF.

The chain recombines TRBV5-1 with TRBJ2-5; D may be TRBD1 (5 bases). Germline values: CDR1 SGHRS, CDR2 YFSETQ. The V gene lost 2 bases and the J gene lost 3 bases, with 11 bases spanning the gap. This CDR3 spans 14 amino acids. The CDR3 DNA sequence: TGCGCCAGCAGCTTTAGTACAGGAAAAGAGACCCAGTACTTC. Its translation: CASSFSTGKETQYF.

The chain couples TRBV2 to TRBJ2-7; D gene unclear. Trimming pared 2 bases from V and 3 bases from J, leaving 11 bases between. Germline CDR1 reads SNHLY; CDR2 reads FYNNEI. The CDR3 length is 14 residues. CDR3 sequence (DNA): TGTGCCAGCAGTGAACAAGTTTCGGTCTACGAGCAGTACTTC. Protein product: CASSEQVSVYEQYF. The whole variable domain, filled in from reference TRBV2 and TRBJ2-7, reads EPEVTQTPSHQVTQMGQEVILRCVPISNHLYFYWYRQILGQKVEFLVSFYNNEISEKSEIFDDQFSVERPDGSNFTLKIRSTKLEDSAMYFCASSEQVSVYEQYFGPGTRLTVT.

This chain joins TRBV20-1 and TRBJ1-3; D is uncertain. Germline V gene data show CDR1 as DFQATT and CDR2 as SNEGSKA (reference sequence). Trimming took off 6 bases at V and 2 bases at J, with 5 bases between the two ends. The CDR3 loop spans 11 amino acids. CDR3 in amino acids: CSAATGNTIYF. The CDR3 DNA is TGCAGTGCGGCTACTGGAAACACCATATATTTT.

J is TRBJ2-1 and V is TRBV6-5, with a weak D call TRBD1 (5 bases). V was trimmed by 6 bases and J by 4 bases, leaving 10 bases between them. Germline lookup yields CDR1 MNHEY and CDR2 SVGAGI. The CDR3 runs 13 residues. DNA for the CDR3: TGTGCCAGCAGCAGAGACAGTTACAATGAGCAGTTCTTC. Residues: CASSRDSYNEQFF.

The chain joins TRBV6-1 to TRBJ2-1; TRBD2 agrees at 10 bases. CDR1 is MNHNS, CDR2 SASEGT, per germline. The CDR3 extends over 15 amino acids. Unmatched junction bases numbered 5, after V lost 6 bases and J lost 3 bases. The CDR3 loop is CASSATSGVYNEQFF. DNA for the CDR3: TGTGCCAGCAGCGCCACTAGCGGGGTCTACAATGAGCAGTTCTTC.

The table lists this clone with a few counts. This chain uses TRBV6-9 with TRBJ2-5, with D perhaps TRBD1 (6 bases). The CDR3 is 16 amino acids. CDR1 is MNHGY and CDR2 is SVAAGI in the germline V gene. The germline V and J ends were trimmed by 3 bases and 3 bases, with 17 bases remaining between them. CDR3 DNA: TGTGCCAGCAGTTACTCCCCTTATCACAGGGAAGAGACCCAGTACTTC. It yields the protein CASSYSPYHREETQYF.

The rearrangement links TRBV5-1 to TRBJ2-5, with D perhaps assigned TRBD1 or TRBD2 (5 bases each). CDR1 and CDR2 from the germline V gene are SGHRS and YFSETQ. The CDR3 sequence is 15 residues long. V dropped 3 bases and J dropped 5 bases, with 17 bases sitting between them. The CDR3 DNA follows: TGCGCCAGCAGCTCACCCGGGACCTACAAGGAGACCCAGTACTTC. Translated: CASSSPGTYKETQYF.

V gene TRBV28 combines with J gene TRBJ2-1, with TRBD1 as a possible D gene (5 bases). The V gene's germline CDR1 is MDHEN and CDR2 SYDVKM. V was trimmed by 6 bases and J by 3 bases, leaving 12 bases between them. The CDR3 runs 14 residues. This chain's CDR3 is CASRDTKVYNEQFF. The CDR3 nucleotides read TGTGCCAGCAGGGACACCAAAGTCTACAATGAGCAGTTCTTC.

The chain recombines TRBV11-2 with TRBJ2-1; weak D call: TRBD2 (7 bases). The V gene lost 4 bases and the J gene lost 0 bases, with 19 bases spanning the gap. This CDR3 comprises 18 residues. Germline-derived CDR1 and CDR2 are SGHAT and FQNNGV. CDR3 residues: CASSWGGRGGSSYNEQFF. As DNA, the CDR3 is TGTGCCAGCAGCTGGGGGGGCCGGGGCGGTTCCTCCTACAATGAGCAGTTCTTC. The full variable domain, with the rest looked up from reference TRBV11-2 and TRBJ2-1, is EAGVAQSPRYKIIEKRQSVAFWCNPISGHATLYWYQQILGQGPKLLIQFQNNGVVDDSQLPKDRFSAERLKGVDSTLKIQPAKLEDSAVYLCASSWGGRGGSSYNEQFFGPGTRLTVL.

This chain connects TRBV30 to TRBJ2-6, with D perhaps TRBD1 or TRBD2 (5 bases each). The CDR3 is made up of 16 amino acids. Trimming pared 5 bases from V and 0 bases from J, leaving 14 bases between. Germline V gives CDR1 GTSNPN, CDR2 SVGIG (reference sequence). CDR3 protein: CAWGWDGNSGANVLTF. The CDR3 bases are TGTGCCTGGGGATGGGACGGAAACTCTGGGGCCAACGTCCTGACTTTC.

The CDR3 nucleotides read TGTGCCAGCAGACCTAGCGGGAGGGCGTCTAATACGCAGTATTTT. Translated, it gives CASRPSGRASNTQYF. The V and J genes are TRBV6-5 and TRBJ2-3, with TRBD2 matching over 12 bases. In germline, CDR1 is MNHEY, CDR2 SVGAGI. Trimming at V came to 6 bases and at J to 7 bases, leaving 8 bases not matched to a gene. CDR3 size: 15 residues.

The chain is built from TRBV7-9 and TRBJ2-1, with 8 bases identical to TRBD2. Germline V gene data show CDR1 as SEHNR and CDR2 as FQNEAQ (reference sequence). There are 18 residues in the CDR3. J gave up 1 base and V 2 bases, and 10 bases lay outside the gene matches. DNA for the CDR3: TGTGCCAGCAGCTTACCAGCGGGAGAAGAGCTTTCCTACAATGAGCAGTTCTTC. This sequence encodes CASSLPAGEELSYNEQFF.

The chain carries TRBV18 and TRBJ2-1; 12 bases map to TRBD2. This CDR3 region has 15 residues. Per the germline V gene, CDR1 is KGHSH and CDR2 is LQKENI. Trimming at V came to 4 bases and at J to 6 bases, leaving 4 bases not matched to a gene. The DNA for the CDR3 is TGTGCCAGCTCACAACTAGCGGGGGGTGGCAATGAGCAGTTCTTC. Its translation: CASSQLAGGGNEQFF. Full variable domain (rest looked up from reference TRBV18 and TRBJ2-1): NAGVMQNPRHLVRRRGQEARLRCSPMKGHSHVYWYRQLPEEGLKFMVYLQKENIIDESGMPKERFSAEFPKEGPSILRIQQVVRGDSAAYFCASSQLAGGGNEQFFGPGTRLTVL.

The gene calls are TRBV18 and TRBJ2-3; 11 positions agree with TRBD1. Germline CDR1 reads KGHSH; CDR2 reads LQKENI. With 4 bases clipped from V and 1 base from J, the junction kept 16 bases outside the gene matches. This CDR3 is 20 amino acids long. Here the CDR3 DNA reads TGTGCCAGCTCACTAGACAGCCCTTCTAGGACAGGGGGCCGCACAGATACGCAGTATTTT. It encodes CASSLDSPSRTGGRTDTQYF. Full variable domain (missing parts from reference TRBV18 and TRBJ2-3): NAGVMQNPRHLVRRRGQEARLRCSPMKGHSHVYWYRQLPEEGLKFMVYLQKENIIDESGMPKERFSAEFPKEGPSILRIQQVVRGDSAAYFCASSLDSPSRTGGRTDTQYFGPGTRLTVL.

This chain joins TRBV5-4 and TRBJ2-1, with a tentative D call TRBD1 (5 bases). Trimming pared 0 bases from V and 6 bases from J, leaving 10 bases between. The germline V gene encodes CDR1 SGHNT and CDR2 YYREEE (reference sequence). This CDR3 has 14 amino acids. The CDR3 nucleotides read TGTGCCAGCAGCTTGGACCAGGGTGCCAATGAGCAGTTCTTC. Translating it yields CASSLDQGANEQFF.

J is TRBJ2-7 and V is TRBV5-1; 8 bases match TRBD2. Germline CDR1 SGHRS, CDR2 YFSETQ. This CDR3 contains 17 residues. J lost 5 bases, V lost 3 bases, and 16 bases had no gene match. The DNA for the CDR3 is TGCGCCAGCAGCTCCCTTCCCGGGGGGGCCCTTCCGCACGAGCAGTACTTC. This gives the protein CASSSLPGGALPHEQYF.

The chain carries TRBV5-4 and TRBJ2-3, with 9 bases fitting TRBD2. This CDR3 is 15 amino acids long. CDR1 SGHNT and CDR2 YYREEE come from the germline V gene (reference sequence). The ends lost 5 bases at V and 1 base at J; junction bases unmatched: 5. The CDR3 region is CASRRTSERTDTQYF. Written as DNA, the CDR3 is TGTGCCAGCAGACGGACTAGCGAACGCACAGATACGCAGTATTTT.

The V and J genes are TRBV19 and TRBJ1-5; tentative D call: TRBD1 (5 bases). V was shortened by 10 bases and J by 5 bases, with 15 bases between the two germline ends. Germline-derived CDR1 and CDR2 are LNHDA and SQIVND (reference sequence). This CDR3 is built from 13 residues. CDR3 DNA sequence: TGTGCCACTTCACTCATGGGGGATCAGCCCCAGCATTTT. Translating it yields CATSLMGDQPQHF.

The chain employs TRBV5-1 and TRBJ1-5, with 8 bases that match TRBD1. This CDR3 contains 14 residues. The junction had 7 bases not matched to a gene; V was cut back by 4 bases and J by 7 bases. Germline assignment: CDR1 SGHRS and CDR2 YFSETQ. The CDR3 sequence is CASSRGQEGQPQHF. Written as DNA, the CDR3 is TGCGCCAGCAGCAGGGGACAGGAGGGGCAGCCCCAGCATTTT.

CDR3 in DNA: TGTGCCAGCAGCCCTCTGGGACGGCGGGAGAGCTCCTACAATGAGCAGTTCTTC. This translates into CASSPLGRRESSYNEQFF. V usage is TRBV28 and J usage is TRBJ2-1, with 7 bases that match TRBD2. Germline CDR1 and CDR2: MDHEN and SYDVKM. The CDR3 sequence is 18 residues long. The V gene end was trimmed by 6 bases and the J gene end by 0 bases; junction bases not matched to a gene: 14.

The chain uses TRBV7-3 and TRBJ2-5; 7 nucleotides align to TRBD2. The CDR3 is made up of 17 amino acids. CDR1 is SGHTA, CDR2 FQGTGA, per germline. J lost 4 bases, V lost 5 bases, and 16 bases had no gene match. The CDR3 region is CASSPGASGAAGETQYF. CDR3 DNA: TGTGCCAGCAGCCCGGGCGCTAGCGGAGCCGCCGGAGAGACCCAGTACTTC.

The rearrangement uses TRBV5-1 and TRBJ2-1; 9 positions match TRBD2. V was pared by 1 base and J by 3 bases, with 5 bases of the junction left unmatched. The CDR3 covers 16 residues. From germline, CDR1 is SGHRS and CDR2 YFSETQ. CDR3 protein: CASSLRVAGDYNEQFF. CDR3 sequence (DNA): TGCGCCAGCAGCTTGAGGGTAGCGGGGGACTACAATGAGCAGTTCTTC.